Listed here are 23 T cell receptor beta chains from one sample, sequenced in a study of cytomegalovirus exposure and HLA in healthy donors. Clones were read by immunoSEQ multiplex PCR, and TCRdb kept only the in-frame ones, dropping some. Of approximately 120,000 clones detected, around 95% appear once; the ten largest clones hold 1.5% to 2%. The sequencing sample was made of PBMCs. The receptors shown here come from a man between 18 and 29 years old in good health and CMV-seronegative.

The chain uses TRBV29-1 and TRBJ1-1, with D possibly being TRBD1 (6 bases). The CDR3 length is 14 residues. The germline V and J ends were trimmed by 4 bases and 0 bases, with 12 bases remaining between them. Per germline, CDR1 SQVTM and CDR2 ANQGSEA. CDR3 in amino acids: CSVAPTGVNTEAFF. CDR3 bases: TGCAGCGTTGCCCCGACAGGCGTGAACACTGAAGCTTTCTTT.

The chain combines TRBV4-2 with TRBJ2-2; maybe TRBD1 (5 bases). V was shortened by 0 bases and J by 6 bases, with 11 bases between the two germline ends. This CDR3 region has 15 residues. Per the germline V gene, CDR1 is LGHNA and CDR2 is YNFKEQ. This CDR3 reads CASSQDQGTAGELFF. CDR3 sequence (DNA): TGTGCCAGCAGCCAAGATCAGGGAACAGCCGGGGAGCTGTTTTTT.

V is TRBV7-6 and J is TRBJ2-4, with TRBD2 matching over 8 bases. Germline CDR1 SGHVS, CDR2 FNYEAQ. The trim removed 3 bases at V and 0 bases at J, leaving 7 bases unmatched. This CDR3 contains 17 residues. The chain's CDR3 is CASSLTGGPPAKNIQYF. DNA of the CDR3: TGTGCCAGCAGCTTGACGGGAGGGCCTCCAGCCAAAAACATTCAGTACTTC.

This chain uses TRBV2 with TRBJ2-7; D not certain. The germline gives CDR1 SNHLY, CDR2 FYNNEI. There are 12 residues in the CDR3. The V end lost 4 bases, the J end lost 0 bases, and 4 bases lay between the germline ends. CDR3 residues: CASSASSYEQYF. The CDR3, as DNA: TGTGCCAGCAGTGCCAGCTCCTACGAGCAGTACTTC.

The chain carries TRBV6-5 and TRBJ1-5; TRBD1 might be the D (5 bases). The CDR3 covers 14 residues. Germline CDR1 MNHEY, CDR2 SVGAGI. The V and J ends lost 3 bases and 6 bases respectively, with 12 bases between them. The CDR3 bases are TGTGCCAGCAGTTATCAGCAGGGAAGTCAGCCCCAGCATTTT. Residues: CASSYQQGSQPQHF.

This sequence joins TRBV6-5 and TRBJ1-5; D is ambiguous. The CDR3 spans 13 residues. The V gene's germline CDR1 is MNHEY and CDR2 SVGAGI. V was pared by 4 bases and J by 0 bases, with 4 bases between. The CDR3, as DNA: TGTGCCAGCAGTTCCCATAGCAATCAGCCCCAGCATTTT. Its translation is CASSSHSNQPQHF.

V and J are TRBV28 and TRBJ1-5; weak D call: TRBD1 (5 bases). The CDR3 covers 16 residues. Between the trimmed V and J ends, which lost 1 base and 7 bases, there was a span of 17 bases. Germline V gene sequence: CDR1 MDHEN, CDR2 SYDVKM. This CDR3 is CASSLLFWEGRQPQHF. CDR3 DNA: TGTGCCAGCAGTTTATTATTCTGGGAGGGGAGGCAGCCCCAGCATTTT. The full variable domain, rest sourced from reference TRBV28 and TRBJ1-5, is DVKVTQSSRYLVKRTGEKVFLECVQDMDHENMFWYRQDPGLGLRLIYFSYDVKMKEKGDIPEGYSVSREKKERFSLILESASTNQTSMYLCASSLLFWEGRQPQHFGDGTRLSIL.

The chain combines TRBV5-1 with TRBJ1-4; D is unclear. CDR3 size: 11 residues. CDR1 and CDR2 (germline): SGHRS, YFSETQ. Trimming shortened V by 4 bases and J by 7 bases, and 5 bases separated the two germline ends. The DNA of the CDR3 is TGCGCCAGCAGCCGCGGTGAAAAACTGTTTTTT. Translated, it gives CASSRGEKLFF.

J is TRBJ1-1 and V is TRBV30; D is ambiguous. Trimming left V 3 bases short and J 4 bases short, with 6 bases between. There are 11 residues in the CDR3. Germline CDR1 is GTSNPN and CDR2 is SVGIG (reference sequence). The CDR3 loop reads CAWRDFTEAFF. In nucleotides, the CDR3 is TGTGCCTGGAGGGACTTCACTGAAGCTTTCTTT. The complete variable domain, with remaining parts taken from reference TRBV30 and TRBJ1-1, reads SQTIHQWPATLVQPVGSPLSLECTVEGTSNPNLYWYRQAAGRGLQLLFYSVGIGQISSEVPQNLSASRPQDRQFILSSKKLLLSDSGFYLCAWRDFTEAFFGQGTRLTVV.

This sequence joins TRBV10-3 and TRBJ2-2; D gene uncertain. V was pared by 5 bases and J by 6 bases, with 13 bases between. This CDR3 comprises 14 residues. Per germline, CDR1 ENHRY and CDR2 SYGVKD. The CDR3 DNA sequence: TGTGCCATCAGTCGAACGACTCCGCCCGGGGAGCTGTTTTTT. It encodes CAISRTTPPGELFF.

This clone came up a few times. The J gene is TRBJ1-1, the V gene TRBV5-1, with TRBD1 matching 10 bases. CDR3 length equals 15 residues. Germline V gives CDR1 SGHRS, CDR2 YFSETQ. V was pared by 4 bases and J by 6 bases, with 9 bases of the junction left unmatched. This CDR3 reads CASSLRTGGTSEAFF. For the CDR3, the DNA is TGCGCCAGCAGCCTACGGACAGGGGGAACGTCTGAAGCTTTCTTT.

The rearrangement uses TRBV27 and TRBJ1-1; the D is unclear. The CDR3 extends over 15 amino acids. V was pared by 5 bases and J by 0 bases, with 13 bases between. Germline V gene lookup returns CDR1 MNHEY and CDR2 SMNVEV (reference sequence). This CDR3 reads CASSPSWALNTEAFF. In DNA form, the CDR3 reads TGTGCCAGCAGTCCCAGTTGGGCCTTGAACACTGAAGCTTTCTTT.

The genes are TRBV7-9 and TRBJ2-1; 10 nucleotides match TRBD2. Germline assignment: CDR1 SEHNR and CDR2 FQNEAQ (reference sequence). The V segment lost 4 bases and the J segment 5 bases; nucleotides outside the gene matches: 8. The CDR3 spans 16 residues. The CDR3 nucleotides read TGTGCCAGCAGCTACATAGCGGGAGGCCTGAACAATGAGCAGTTCTTC. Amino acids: CASSYIAGGLNNEQFF.

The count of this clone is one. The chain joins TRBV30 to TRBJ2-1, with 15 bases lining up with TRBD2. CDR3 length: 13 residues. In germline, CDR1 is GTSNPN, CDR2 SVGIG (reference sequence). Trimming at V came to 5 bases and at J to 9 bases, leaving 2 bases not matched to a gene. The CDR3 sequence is CAWGLAGGSEQFF. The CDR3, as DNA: TGTGCCTGGGGACTAGCGGGAGGGTCTGAGCAGTTCTTC.

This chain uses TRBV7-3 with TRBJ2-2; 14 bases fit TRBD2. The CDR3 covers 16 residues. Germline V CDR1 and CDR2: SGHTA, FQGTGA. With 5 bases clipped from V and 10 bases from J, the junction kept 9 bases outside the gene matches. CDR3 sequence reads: CASSQIGLAGGAELFF. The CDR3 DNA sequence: TGTGCCAGCAGCCAAATCGGACTAGCGGGAGGCGCGGAGCTGTTTTTT.

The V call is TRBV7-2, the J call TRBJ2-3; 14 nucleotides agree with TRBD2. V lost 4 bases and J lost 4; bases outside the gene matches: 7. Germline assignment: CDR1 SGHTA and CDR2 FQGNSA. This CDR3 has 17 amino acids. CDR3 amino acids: CASSSRTSGRRSDTQYF. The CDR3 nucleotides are TGTGCCAGCAGCTCAAGGACTAGCGGGAGGCGGTCAGATACGCAGTATTTT.

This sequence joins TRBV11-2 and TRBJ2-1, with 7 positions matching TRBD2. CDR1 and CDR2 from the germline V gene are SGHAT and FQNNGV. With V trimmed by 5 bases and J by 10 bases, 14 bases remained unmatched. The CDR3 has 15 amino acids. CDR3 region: CASSPQRAGVLEQFF. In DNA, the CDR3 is TGTGCCAGCAGCCCCCAGAGGGCGGGAGTGTTGGAGCAGTTCTTC.

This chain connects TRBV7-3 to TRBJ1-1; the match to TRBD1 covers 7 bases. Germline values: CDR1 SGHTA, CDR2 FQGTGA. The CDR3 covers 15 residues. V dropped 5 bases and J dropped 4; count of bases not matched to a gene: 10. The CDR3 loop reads CASSKGGQGGTEAFF. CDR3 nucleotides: TGTGCCAGCAGCAAAGGTGGCCAGGGGGGCACTGAAGCTTTCTTT.

CDR3 region: CASCLIQGTEAFF. DNA of the CDR3: TGTGCCTCGTGCCTCATCCAGGGGACTGAAGCTTTCTTT. V gene TRBV30 combines with J gene TRBJ1-1; D might be TRBD1 (6 bases). V lost 7 bases and J lost 5, with 17 bases in between. The CDR3 is 13 residues long. Germline lookup yields CDR1 GTSNPN and CDR2 SVGIG (reference sequence).

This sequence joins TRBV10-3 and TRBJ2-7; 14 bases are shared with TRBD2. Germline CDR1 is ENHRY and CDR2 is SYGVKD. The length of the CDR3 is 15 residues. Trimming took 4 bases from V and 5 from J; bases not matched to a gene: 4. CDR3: CAISGLAGGPHEQYF. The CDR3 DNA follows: TGTGCCATCAGTGGACTAGCGGGAGGGCCCCACGAGCAGTACTTC.

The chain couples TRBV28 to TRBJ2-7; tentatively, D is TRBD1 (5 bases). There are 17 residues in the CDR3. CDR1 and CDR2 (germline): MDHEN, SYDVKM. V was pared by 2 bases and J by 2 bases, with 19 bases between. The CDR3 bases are TGTGCCAGCAGTTTAGTTGCCCAAGACGACAGTCCCTACGAGCAGTACTTC. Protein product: CASSLVAQDDSPYEQYF.

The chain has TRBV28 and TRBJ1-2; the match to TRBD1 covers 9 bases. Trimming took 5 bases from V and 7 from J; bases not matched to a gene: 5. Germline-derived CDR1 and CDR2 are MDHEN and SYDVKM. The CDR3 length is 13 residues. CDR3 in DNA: TGTGCCAGCAGTAAAGACAGGGGGAGTGGCTACACCTTC. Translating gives CASSKDRGSGYTF.

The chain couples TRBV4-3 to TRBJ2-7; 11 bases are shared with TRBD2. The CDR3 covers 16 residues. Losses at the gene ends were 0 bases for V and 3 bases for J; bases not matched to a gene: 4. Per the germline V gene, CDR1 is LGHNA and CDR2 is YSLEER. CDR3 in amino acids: CASSQDPGTSGYEQYF. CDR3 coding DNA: TGCGCCAGCAGCCAAGATCCCGGGACTAGCGGCTACGAGCAGTACTTC.